Sequencing of this T cell receptor (beta chain) was carried out in a study of immune evolution from preneoplasia to lung adenocarcinoma. Overall study: HLA loss of heterozygosity: under 7.5% AIS, more than 14% MIA, about 35% ADC, none AAH. Study-wide results and limits: Compared with EGFR-mutant or double wild-type lesions, KRAS-mutant nodules were more clonal. Top clone share appeared to fall from AAH through AIS, MIA, adenocarcinoma.

Assay: immunoSEQ multiplex PCR; the TCRdb copy retains only in-frame clones and omits some. This sample has roughly 4,000 clones, with 70% to 85% found just once. This CDR3 region has 11 residues. Germline V lookup: CDR1 DFQATT, CDR2 SNEGSKA (reference sequence). V was clipped by 0 bases and J by 3 bases, with 0 bases between them. Comment on this clone: Its cognate antigen is unknown.

The TCR sequence derives from a person aged 50 to 70 with lung adenocarcinoma. The chain combines TRBV20-1 with TRBJ2-1; D unresolved. The sample consisted of FFPE minimally invasive lung adenocarcinoma tissue. This chain's CDR3 is CSARDYNEQFF. In nucleotides, the CDR3 is TGCAGTGCTAGAGACTACAATGAGCAGTTCTTC.